The 11 T cell receptor beta chains below were found in one sample sequenced in a study of control samples from healthy donors and cancer patients (TCRdb year 2020). The library was produced with the immunoSEQ multiplex PCR assay. Sourced from immuneACCESS, this table was stored by TCRdb with only in-frame sequences that have V and J called. A share of the clones is absent; for the studies checked, an unresolved V gene accounts for under half, and the remainder has no known explanation. The sample table holds roughly 84,000 clones, of which 91% were seen once. 17% of the sample rests with the top ten. The specimen was blood. The receptor source for this set is a man between 50 and 59 years old in good health.

This chain links TRBV18 with TRBJ2-7, with 10 bases matching TRBD2. Unmatched junction bases numbered 9, after V lost 6 bases and J lost 7 bases. The CDR3 sequence is 14 residues long. Looked up from germline, CDR1 is KGHSH and CDR2 is LQKENI. The CDR3 region is CASSRLAGAGEQYF. The DNA of the CDR3 is TGTGCCAGCTCCCGTCTAGCGGGGGCCGGGGAGCAGTACTTC.

Within the sample, this clone is medium-sized (0.01 to 0.1%). V and J are TRBV2 and TRBJ2-5; D remains ambiguous. This CDR3 contains 13 residues. Between the trimmed V and J ends, which lost 4 bases and 2 bases, there was a span of 8 bases. Germline CDR1 and CDR2: SNHLY and FYNNEI. The CDR3 loop is CASSAGLQETQYF. The CDR3 nucleotides are TGTGCCAGCAGTGCCGGATTACAAGAGACCCAGTACTTC.

The rearrangement links TRBV30 to TRBJ2-7, with D hard to call. The V end was cut by 0 bases, the J end by 4 bases, with 7 bases between. This CDR3 has 12 amino acids. CDR1 GTSNPN and CDR2 SVGIG come from the germline V gene (reference sequence). The CDR3 loop reads CAWSVRRYEQYF. DNA for the CDR3: TGTGCCTGGAGTGTAAGAAGATACGAGCAGTACTTC.

This clone was picked up one time. The rearrangement uses TRBV27 and TRBJ2-7; D possibly uses TRBD1 or TRBD2 (6 bases each). This CDR3 comprises 12 residues. CDR1 and CDR2 (germline): MNHEY, SMNVEV (reference sequence). V gave up 8 bases and J gave up 6 bases, with 14 bases separating them. CDR3 in amino acids: CASSEGGREQYF. The CDR3 nucleotides read TGTGCCAGCTCCGAGGGGGGACGCGAGCAGTACTTC.

The chain uses TRBV3-1 (or the pseudogene TRBV3-2) and TRBJ2-1, with D hard to call. CDR1 and CDR2 (germline): LGHDT, YNNKEL (reference sequence). The germline V and J ends were trimmed by 0 bases and 1 base, with 7 bases remaining between them. This CDR3 is built from 15 residues. The CDR3 region is CASSQDTDSYNEQFF. Written as DNA, the CDR3 is TGTGCCAGCAGCCAAGATACGGATTCCTACAATGAGCAGTTCTTC.

This sequence joins TRBV7-9 and TRBJ1-1; D unclear. The CDR3 is 16 residues long. Germline V gives CDR1 SEHNR, CDR2 FQNEAQ (reference sequence). V was shortened by 7 bases and J by 0 bases, with 18 bases between the two germline ends. The CDR3 region is CASTRDFSRMNTEAFF. The CDR3, as DNA: TGTGCCAGCACCCGAGACTTTTCGAGGATGAACACTGAAGCTTTCTTT.

The rearrangement uses TRBV20-1 and TRBJ1-1; unclear D gene. In germline, CDR1 is DFQATT, CDR2 SNEGSKA (reference sequence). Trimming removed 3 bases at V and 5 bases at J, with 4 bases between. The CDR3 is 10 amino acids. Written as DNA, the CDR3 is TGCAGTGCTAGGGAAACTGAAGCTTTCTTT. Protein sequence: CSARETEAFF.

J is TRBJ2-3 and V is TRBV9; D call uncertain. Germline CDR1 SGDLS, CDR2 YYNGEE. CDR3 length: 14 amino acids. Trimming took off 3 bases at V and 0 bases at J, with 8 bases between the two ends. The CDR3 here is CASSGSTSTDTQYF. As DNA, the CDR3 is TGTGCCAGCAGCGGATCGACTAGCACAGATACGCAGTATTTT.

The CDR3 DNA reads as TGTGCCTGGAGTGTAAATCTGGATGGCTACACCTTC. It is translated as CAWSVNLDGYTF. The chain employs TRBV30 and TRBJ1-2; no reliable D call. CDR3 size: 12 residues. Trimming stripped 0 bases from V and 6 bases from J, with 8 bases between. Germline CDR1 reads GTSNPN; CDR2 reads SVGIG (reference sequence).

V is TRBV10-2 and J is TRBJ2-2; perhaps TRBD1 as D (6 bases). Germline-derived CDR1 and CDR2 are WSHSY and SAAADI. The CDR3 is made up of 15 amino acids. Trimming left V 7 bases short and J 0 bases short, with 12 bases between. This CDR3 is CASNAGTSNTGELFF. The DNA of the CDR3 is TGCGCCAGCAACGCCGGGACATCGAACACCGGGGAGCTGTTTTTT.

V gene TRBV18 combines with J gene TRBJ2-1; TRBD1 matches at 7 bases. This CDR3 comprises 13 residues. Trimming cost V 3 bases and J 8 bases; bases outside gene matches: 4. Germline V CDR1 and CDR2: KGHSH, LQKENI. DNA for the CDR3: TGTGCCAGCTCACCTGGCACAGGGGATGAGCAGTTCTTC. Translated, it gives CASSPGTGDEQFF.